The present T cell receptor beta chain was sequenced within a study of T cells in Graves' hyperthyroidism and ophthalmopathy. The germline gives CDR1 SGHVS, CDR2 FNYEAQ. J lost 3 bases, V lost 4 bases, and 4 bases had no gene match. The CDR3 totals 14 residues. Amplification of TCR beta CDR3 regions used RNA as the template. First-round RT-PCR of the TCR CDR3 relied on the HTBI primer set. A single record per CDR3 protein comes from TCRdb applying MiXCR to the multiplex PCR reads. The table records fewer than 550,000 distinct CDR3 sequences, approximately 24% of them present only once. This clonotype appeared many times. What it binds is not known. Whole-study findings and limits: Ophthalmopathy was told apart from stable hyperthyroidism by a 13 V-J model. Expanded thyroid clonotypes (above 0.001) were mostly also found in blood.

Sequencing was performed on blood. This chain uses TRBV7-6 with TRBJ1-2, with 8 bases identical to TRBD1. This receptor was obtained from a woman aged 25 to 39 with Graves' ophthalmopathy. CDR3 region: CASSYRGADYGYTF. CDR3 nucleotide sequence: TGTGCCAGCAGCTACAGGGGGGCTGACTATGGCTACACCTTC.